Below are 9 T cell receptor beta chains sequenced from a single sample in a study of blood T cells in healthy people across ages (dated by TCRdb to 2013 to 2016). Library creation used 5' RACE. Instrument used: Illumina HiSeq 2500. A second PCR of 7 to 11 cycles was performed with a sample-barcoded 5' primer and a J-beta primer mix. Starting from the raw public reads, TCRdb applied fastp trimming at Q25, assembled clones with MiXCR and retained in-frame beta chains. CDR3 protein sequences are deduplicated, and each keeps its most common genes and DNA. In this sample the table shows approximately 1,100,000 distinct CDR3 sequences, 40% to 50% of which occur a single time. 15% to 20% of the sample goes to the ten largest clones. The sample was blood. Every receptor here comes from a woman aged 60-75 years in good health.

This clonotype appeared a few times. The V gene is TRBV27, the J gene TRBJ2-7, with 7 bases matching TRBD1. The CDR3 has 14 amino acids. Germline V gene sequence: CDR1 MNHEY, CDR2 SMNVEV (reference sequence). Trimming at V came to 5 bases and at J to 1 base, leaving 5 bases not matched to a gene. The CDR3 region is CASSDLQGSYEQYF. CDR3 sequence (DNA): TGTGCCAGCAGTGACCTACAGGGGTCCTACGAGCAGTACTTC.

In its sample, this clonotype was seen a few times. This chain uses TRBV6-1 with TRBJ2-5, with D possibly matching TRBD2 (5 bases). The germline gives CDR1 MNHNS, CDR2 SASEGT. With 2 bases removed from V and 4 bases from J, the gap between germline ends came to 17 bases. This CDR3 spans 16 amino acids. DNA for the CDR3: TGTGCCAGCAGTGAACCCTTTTCGGGGATGCGAGAGACCCAGTACTTC. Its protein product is CASSEPFSGMRETQYF.

The CDR3 coding sequence is TGTGCCAGCAGTGTCCTAGGTCAGCCCCAGCATTTT. Translation: CASSVLGQPQHF. The rearrangement links TRBV6-1 to TRBJ1-5; no reliable D call. Germline V gene sequence: CDR1 MNHNS, CDR2 SASEGT. V was clipped by 4 bases and J by 6 bases, with 7 bases between them. The CDR3 runs 12 residues.

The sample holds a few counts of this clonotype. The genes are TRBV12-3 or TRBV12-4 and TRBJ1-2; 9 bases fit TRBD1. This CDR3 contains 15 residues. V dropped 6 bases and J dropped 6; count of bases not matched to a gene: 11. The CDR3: CASRITGGAQDGYTF. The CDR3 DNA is TGTGCCAGCAGAATAACAGGGGGCGCCCAGGATGGCTACACCTTC.

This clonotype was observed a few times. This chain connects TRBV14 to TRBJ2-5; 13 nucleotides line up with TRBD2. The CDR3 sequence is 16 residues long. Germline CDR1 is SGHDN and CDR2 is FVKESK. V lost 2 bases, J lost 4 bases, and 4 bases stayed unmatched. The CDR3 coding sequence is TGTGCCAGCAGCCAAAGACTAGCGGGAGGAGGAGAGACCCAGTACTTC. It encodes CASSQRLAGGGETQYF.

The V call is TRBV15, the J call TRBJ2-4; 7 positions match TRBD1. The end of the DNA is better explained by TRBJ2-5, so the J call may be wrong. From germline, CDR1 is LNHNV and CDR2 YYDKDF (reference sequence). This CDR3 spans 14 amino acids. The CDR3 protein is CATSSGQPGETQYF. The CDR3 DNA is TGTGCCACCAGCTCGGGACAGCCAGGAGAGACCCAGTACTTC.

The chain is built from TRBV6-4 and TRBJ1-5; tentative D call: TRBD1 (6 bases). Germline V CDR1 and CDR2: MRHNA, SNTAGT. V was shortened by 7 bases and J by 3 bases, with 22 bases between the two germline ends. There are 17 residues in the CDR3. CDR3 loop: CASTPPGKRGNNQPQHF. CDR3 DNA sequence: TGTGCCAGCACCCCCCCAGGGAAGAGGGGGAACAATCAGCCCCAGCATTTT.

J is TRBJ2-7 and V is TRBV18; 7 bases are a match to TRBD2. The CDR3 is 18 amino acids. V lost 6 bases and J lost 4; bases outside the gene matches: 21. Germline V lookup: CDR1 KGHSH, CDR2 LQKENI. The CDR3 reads CASSLSRNPKSGTYEQYF. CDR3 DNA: TGTGCCAGCTCCTTGAGCAGGAATCCTAAGAGCGGGACGTACGAGCAGTACTTC.

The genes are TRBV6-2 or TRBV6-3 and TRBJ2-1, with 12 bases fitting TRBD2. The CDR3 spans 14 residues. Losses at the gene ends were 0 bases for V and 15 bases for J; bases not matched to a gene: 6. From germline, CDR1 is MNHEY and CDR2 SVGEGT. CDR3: CASSYSASSGRVFF. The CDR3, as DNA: TGTGCCAGCAGTTACTCGGCCTCTAGCGGGAGGGTGTTCTTC.